This T cell receptor beta chain was documented in a study of T cell changes during pregnancy in multiple sclerosis. Assay used: immunoSEQ multiplex PCR; TCRdb lists only in-frame clones, some missing. The table lists roughly 57,000 clones, 94% of them singletons. Germline CDR1 and CDR2: SGHDN and FVKESK. V lost 7 bases and J lost 4, with 14 bases in between. CDR3 length: 13 residues. Sample: CD8+ T cells from peripheral blood mononuclear cells, taken after pregnancy. The chain links TRBV14 to TRBJ2-7; tentatively, D is TRBD1 (5 bases). This TCR was recovered from a female donor with multiple sclerosis, enrolled in a pregnancy study. CDR3 bases: TGTGCCAGCACCGCAGGGAATTATTACGAGCAGTACTTC. Translation gives CASTAGNYYEQYF.